This T cell receptor (gamma chain) is drawn from a study of gamma delta lymphoproliferative disorders and STAT genes. Notes on the study in general: In whole-repertoire clustering, gamma separated patients from controls, unlike delta. Nearly all major patient gamma and delta clonotypes were public.

This clone is labeled medium-sized. Its antigen is unidentified. TCRdb re-processed the multiplex PCR reads using CATT. The sample holds over 2,000 gamma-chain clones, 10% seen once. Genomic DNA from isolated PBMCs served as the sequencing template. The ends lost 8 bases at V and 4 bases at J; junction bases unmatched: 8. The CDR3 consists of 12 residues. The germline gives CDR1 EGSNGY, CDR2 YDSYNSKV. The clonotype comes from a human donor in good health. This chain links TRGV2 with TRGJ1 or TRGJ2. TCRdb carries no J gene annotation; the J gene was assigned here by matching the DNA with germline. Material for sequencing was blood. In nucleotides, the CDR3 is TGTGCCACCTACAAGGGGTATTATAAGAAACTCTTT. Protein: CATYKGYYKKLF.